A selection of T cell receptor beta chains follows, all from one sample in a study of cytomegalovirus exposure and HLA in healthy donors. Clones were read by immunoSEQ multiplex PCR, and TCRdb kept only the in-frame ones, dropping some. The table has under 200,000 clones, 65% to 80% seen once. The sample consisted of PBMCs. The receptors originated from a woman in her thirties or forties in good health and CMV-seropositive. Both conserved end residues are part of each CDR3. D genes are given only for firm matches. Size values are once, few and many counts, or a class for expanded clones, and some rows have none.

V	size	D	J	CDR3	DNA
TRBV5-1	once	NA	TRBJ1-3	CASSSGQGGNTIYF	TGCGCCAGCAGCTCGGGCCAGGGGGGAAACACCATATATTTT
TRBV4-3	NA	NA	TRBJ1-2	CASSQDAQGVIEGYTF	TGCGCCAGCAGCCAAGATGCACAGGGAGTGATAGAGGGCTACACCTTC
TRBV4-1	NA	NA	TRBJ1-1	CASSQDKTGGTEAFF	TGCGCCAGCAGCCAAGATAAGACGGGGGGGACTGAAGCTTTCTTT
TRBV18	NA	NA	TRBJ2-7	CASSPPFRSYEQYF	TGTGCCAGCTCACCACCGTTCCGCTCCTACGAGCAGTACTTC
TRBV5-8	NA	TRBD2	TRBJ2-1	CASSSRTSGNYNEQFF	TGTGCCAGCAGCTCAAGGACTAGCGGGAACTACAATGAGCAGTTCTTC
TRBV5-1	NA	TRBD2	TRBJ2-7	CASSLDLAGGYEQYF	TGCGCCAGCAGCTTGGATCTAGCGGGGGGCTACGAGCAGTACTTC
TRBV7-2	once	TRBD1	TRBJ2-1	CASSLVGGRDEQFF	TGTGCCAGCAGCTTAGTAGGGGGCCGTGATGAGCAGTTCTTC
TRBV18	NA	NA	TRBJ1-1	CASSWSEGNTEAFF	TGTGCCAGCTCATGGTCGGAGGGCAACACTGAAGCTTTCTTT
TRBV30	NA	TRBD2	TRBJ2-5	CAWSVQVAGTQYF	TGTGCCTGGAGTGTACAGGTAGCGGGGACCCAGTACTTC
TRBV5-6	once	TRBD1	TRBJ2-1	CASSFGTGGSYNEQFF	TGTGCCAGCAGCTTCGGGACAGGGGGCTCCTACAATGAGCAGTTCTTC
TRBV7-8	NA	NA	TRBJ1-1	CASSPRAGNTEAFF	TGTGCCAGCAGCCCGAGGGCAGGGAACACTGAAGCTTTCTTT
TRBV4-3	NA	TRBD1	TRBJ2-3	CASSRTGVTDTQYF	TGCGCCAGCAGCCGGACAGGGGTGACAGATACGCAGTATTTT